The entry below describes one T cell receptor beta chain. Its antigen is still unknown. The germline V and J ends were trimmed by 6 bases and 4 bases, with 16 bases remaining between them. This CDR3 has 14 amino acids. The data belong to a study of Graves' ophthalmopathy and Graves' hyperthyroidism. Overall study results and limits: The study's model predicted ophthalmopathy progression at about 68% sensitivity and 72% to 85% specificity. Using a 13-signature model, the authors split ophthalmopathy from stable hyperthyroidism, with around 89% sensitivity and around 84% specificity. The blood repertoire also included most expanded thyroid clonotypes above 0.001 frequency.

The authors amplified TCR beta CDR3 regions from RNA transcripts. The first round was an RT-PCR with HTBI primers, and the second round was a multiplex PCR. TCRdb reanalysed the multiplex PCR reads using MiXCR and keeps one entry per CDR3 protein. The repertoire holds about 210,000 distinct CDR3 sequences, with under 30% as singletons. The specimen sequenced was peripheral blood. V and J are TRBV12-3 or TRBV12-4 and TRBJ2-7, with D hard to call. This clonotype was sampled from a man between 45 and 60 years old with Graves' ophthalmopathy. CDR3 loop: CASSRLGSGYEQYF. CDR3 in DNA: TGTGCCAGCAGCCGACTTGGATCCGGATACGAGCAGTACTTC.